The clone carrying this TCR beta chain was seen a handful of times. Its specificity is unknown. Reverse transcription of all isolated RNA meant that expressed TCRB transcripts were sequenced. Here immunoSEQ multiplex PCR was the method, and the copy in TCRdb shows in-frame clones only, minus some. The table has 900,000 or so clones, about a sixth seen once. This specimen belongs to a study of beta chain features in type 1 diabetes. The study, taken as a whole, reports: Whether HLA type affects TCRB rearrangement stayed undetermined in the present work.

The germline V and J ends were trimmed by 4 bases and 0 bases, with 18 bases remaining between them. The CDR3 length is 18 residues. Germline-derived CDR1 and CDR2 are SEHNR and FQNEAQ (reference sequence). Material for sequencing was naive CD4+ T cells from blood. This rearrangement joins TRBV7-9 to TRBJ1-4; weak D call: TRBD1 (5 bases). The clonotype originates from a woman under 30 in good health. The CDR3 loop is CASSSAAGTQATNEKLFF. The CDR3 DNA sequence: TGTGCCAGCAGCTCCGCCGCCGGGACCCAAGCAACTAATGAAAAACTGTTTTTT.